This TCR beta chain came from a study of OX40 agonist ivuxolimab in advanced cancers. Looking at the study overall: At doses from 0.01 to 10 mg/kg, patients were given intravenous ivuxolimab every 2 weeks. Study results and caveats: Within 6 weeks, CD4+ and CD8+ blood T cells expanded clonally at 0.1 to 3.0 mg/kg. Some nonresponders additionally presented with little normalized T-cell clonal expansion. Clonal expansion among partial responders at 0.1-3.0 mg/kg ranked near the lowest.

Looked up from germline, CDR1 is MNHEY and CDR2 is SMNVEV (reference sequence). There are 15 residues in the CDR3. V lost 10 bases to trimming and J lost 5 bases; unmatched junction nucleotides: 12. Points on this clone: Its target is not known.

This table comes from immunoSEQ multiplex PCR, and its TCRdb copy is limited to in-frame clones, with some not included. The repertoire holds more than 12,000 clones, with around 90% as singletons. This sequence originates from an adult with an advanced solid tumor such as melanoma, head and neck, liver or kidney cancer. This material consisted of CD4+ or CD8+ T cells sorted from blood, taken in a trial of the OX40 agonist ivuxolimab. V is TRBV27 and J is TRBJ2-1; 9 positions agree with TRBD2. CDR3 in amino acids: CATSQLAGQNNEQFF. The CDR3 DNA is TGTGCCACAAGTCAACTAGCGGGCCAAAACAATGAGCAGTTCTTC.